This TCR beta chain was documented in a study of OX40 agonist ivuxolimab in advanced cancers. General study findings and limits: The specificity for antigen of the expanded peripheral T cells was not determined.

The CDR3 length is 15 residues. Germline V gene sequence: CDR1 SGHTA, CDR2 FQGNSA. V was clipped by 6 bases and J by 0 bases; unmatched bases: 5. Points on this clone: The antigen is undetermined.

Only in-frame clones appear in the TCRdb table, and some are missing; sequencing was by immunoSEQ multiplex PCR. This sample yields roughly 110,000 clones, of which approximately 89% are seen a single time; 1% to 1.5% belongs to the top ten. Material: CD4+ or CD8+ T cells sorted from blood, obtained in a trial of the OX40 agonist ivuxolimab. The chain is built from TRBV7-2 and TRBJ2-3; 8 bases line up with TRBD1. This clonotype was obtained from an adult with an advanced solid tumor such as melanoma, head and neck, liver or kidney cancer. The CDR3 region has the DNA TGTGCCAGCAGTCGGACAGGGACTAGCACAGATACGCAGTATTTT. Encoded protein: CASSRTGTSTDTQYF. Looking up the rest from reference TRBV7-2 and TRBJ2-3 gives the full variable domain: GAGVSQSPSNKVTEKGKDVELRCDPISGHTALYWYRQSLGQGLEFLIYFQGNSAPDKSGLPSDRFSAERTGGSVSTLTIQRTQQEDSAVYLCASSRTGTSTDTQYFGPGTRLTVL.